The 19 T cell receptor beta chains listed next were all sequenced from one sample in a study of regulatory T cells in long-lasting Graves disease. As to time point: persistent/refractory GD, antithyroid drugs over 5 years with positive TRAb. Construction of the TCR library relied on RNA isolated from PBMCs. To make TCR beta libraries, researchers used iRepertoire HTBI primers and Arm-PCR of CDR3 regions. TCRdb re-called the multiplex PCR reads through MiXCR, storing one row per CDR3 protein. Among 350,000 to 500,000 distinct CDR3 sequences, 21% were seen once, and the ten largest hold about 13%. The sequenced sample was peripheral blood mononuclear cells (PBMCs), obtained when the disease was refractory, from a patient treated with antithyroid drugs. The source of these receptors is a female donor with Graves disease.

V gene TRBV2 combines with J gene TRBJ1-5, with D uncertain. This CDR3 is 13 amino acids long. Germline assignment: CDR1 SNHLY and CDR2 FYNNEI. Trimming cost V 7 bases and J 9 bases, with 16 bases left between them. CDR3 nucleotides: TGTGCCAGCATAGATCAGCCCCGGAGGCCCCAGCATTTT. It specifies CASIDQPRRPQHF.

The rearrangement links TRBV20-1 to TRBJ2-1, with D maybe TRBD2 (7 bases). Trimming took 6 bases from V and 7 from J, leaving 25 bases between them. The V gene's germline CDR1 is DFQATT and CDR2 SNEGSKA (reference sequence). The CDR3 spans 16 residues. CDR3 in DNA: TGCAGTGCAAGGGGGGGTAGCGGGTCCCCTCGGAATGAGCAGTTCTTC. It is translated as CSARGGSGSPRNEQFF.

This clonotype showed up many times. The rearrangement joins TRBV7-9 to TRBJ2-7; 9 bases map to TRBD1. Germline V gene sequence: CDR1 SEHNR, CDR2 FQNEAQ (reference sequence). V gave up 0 bases and J gave up 6 bases; unmatched junction bases: 9. The CDR3 has 16 residues. The CDR3 nucleotides are TGTGCCAGCAGCTTAGCAGAACAGGGGGCGATGGGCGAGCAGTACTTC. Translated, it gives CASSLAEQGAMGEQYF.

The chain has TRBV5-1 and TRBJ2-5; TRBD2 agrees at 7 bases. V shed 1 base, J shed 4 bases, and the junction held 10 bases outside the gene matches. This CDR3 is 16 amino acids long. Germline assignment: CDR1 SGHRS and CDR2 YFSETQ. For the CDR3, the DNA is TGCGCCAGCAGCTTGCTGGGGGAGGGCCCGGGAGAGACCCAGTACTTC. Encoded protein: CASSLLGEGPGETQYF.

The V and J genes are TRBV4-1 and TRBJ2-5; 7 bases fit TRBD2. This CDR3 contains 17 residues. The V and J ends lost 1 base and 5 bases, in that order; junction bases with no gene match: 13. Germline CDR1 reads MGHRA; CDR2 reads YSYEKL. This CDR3 is CASSQVGTADGRETQYF. CDR3 DNA: TGCGCCAGCAGCCAAGTGGGAACCGCGGACGGGAGGGAGACCCAGTACTTC.

This clonotype showed up many times. The chain has TRBV6-5 and TRBJ2-5; 8 bases are shared with TRBD1. V shed 4 bases and J 7 bases; nucleotides not matched to a gene: 5. The germline gives CDR1 MNHEY, CDR2 SVGAGI. This CDR3 comprises 13 residues. The CDR3 DNA is TGTGCCAGCAGTTGGACAGGGAGTGGGACCCAGTACTTC. Protein sequence: CASSWTGSGTQYF.

This clonotype showed up many times. The chain is built from TRBV20-1 and TRBJ2-7; D gene ambiguous. Germline loops: CDR1 DFQATT, CDR2 SNEGSKA (reference sequence). V was trimmed by 7 bases and J by 5 bases, leaving 12 bases between them. CDR3 size: 11 residues. The chain's CDR3 is CSVGITDEQYF. The CDR3, as DNA: TGCAGTGTGGGTATCACGGACGAGCAGTACTTC.

This clonotype was counted many times. The chain recombines TRBV2 with TRBJ1-5; D remains ambiguous. Trimming took 8 bases from V and 0 from J, leaving 14 bases between them. The CDR3 loop spans 15 amino acids. In germline, CDR1 is SNHLY, CDR2 FYNNEI. This CDR3 reads CASRKADYSNQPQHF. Here the CDR3 DNA reads TGTGCCAGCCGGAAGGCGGATTATAGCAATCAGCCCCAGCATTTT.

This chain joins TRBV7-9 and TRBJ1-5; TRBD1 is a possible D gene (5 bases). The CDR3 is made up of 19 amino acids. V shed 1 base and J shed 0 bases, with 19 bases lying between them. Germline V CDR1 and CDR2: SEHNR, FQNEAQ (reference sequence). CDR3 region: CASSLDPPGDLYSNQPQHF. DNA for the CDR3: TGTGCCAGCAGCTTAGACCCTCCCGGGGACCTCTATAGCAATCAGCCCCAGCATTTT.

This clonotype has ten or more counts. The chain links TRBV2 to TRBJ2-3; TRBD2 agrees at 14 bases. Germline V gene data show CDR1 as SNHLY and CDR2 as FYNNEI. This CDR3 spans 15 amino acids. J lost 6 bases, V lost 6 bases, and 5 bases had no gene match. The CDR3 nucleotides read TGTGCCAGCAGAGGACTAGCGGGAGGCGGGGATACGCAGTATTTT. Its translation: CASRGLAGGGDTQYF.

The V gene is TRBV4-1, the J gene TRBJ1-5, with 9 bases aligning to TRBD1. The CDR3 loop spans 15 amino acids. After removal of 4 bases from V and 7 bases from J, the junction contained 8 bases not matched to a gene. Germline CDR1 reads MGHRA; CDR2 reads YSYEKL. The DNA for the CDR3 is TGCGCCAGCAGCCCATCCGGGACAGGGACGCAGCCCCAGCATTTT. It translates to CASSPSGTGTQPQHF.

This clonotype has at least ten counts. The chain recombines TRBV28 with TRBJ2-2; D not resolved. V gave up 6 bases and J gave up 5 bases, with 10 bases separating them. Germline V CDR1 and CDR2: MDHEN, SYDVKM. The CDR3 runs to 13 residues. The CDR3 here is CASSRPRTGELFF. The CDR3 DNA sequence: TGTGCCAGCAGCCGACCAAGGACCGGGGAGCTGTTTTTT.

This clonotype was detected a few times. The V and J genes are TRBV30 and TRBJ2-7, with D unclear. The CDR3 has 12 residues. V lost 2 bases and J lost 4, with 9 bases in between. In germline, CDR1 is GTSNPN, CDR2 SVGIG (reference sequence). CDR3 nucleotide sequence: TGTGCCTGGAGTATACTGCCATACGAGCAGTACTTC. Translated, it gives CAWSILPYEQYF.

As concerns this clonotype: One end of the junction varies from germline; a read error may be responsible. The chain is built from TRBV7-9 and TRBJ1-6; D remains unclear. Per germline, CDR1 SEHNR and CDR2 FQNEAQ (reference sequence). There are 16 residues in the CDR3. CDR3 bases: TGTGCCAGCAGCTTCCCAGTTGGCTCCTGTAATTCACCCCTCCACTTT. Amino acids: CASSFPVGSCNSPLHF.

This clonotype was counted only a few times. The rearrangement joins TRBV13 to TRBJ1-5; D is undetermined. This CDR3 contains 13 residues. The ends were cut back, 0 bases at V and 7 bases at J, with 7 bases in the middle. Per germline, CDR1 PRHDT and CDR2 FYEKMQ (reference sequence). CDR3 coding DNA: TGTGCCAGCAGCTTAGGGCGCCAGCAGCCCCAGCATTTT. Its translation: CASSLGRQQPQHF.

This clonotype has a handful of counts. The chain employs TRBV20-1 and TRBJ2-3, with TRBD2 identical over 14 bases. This CDR3 region has 17 residues. From germline, CDR1 is DFQATT and CDR2 SNEGSKA (reference sequence). V shed 4 bases, J shed 2 bases, and the junction held 8 bases outside the gene matches. The CDR3 nucleotides read TGCAGTGCTATAGGACTAGCGGGAGGTGGGGACACAGATACGCAGTATTTT. Translating it yields CSAIGLAGGGDTDTQYF.

This clonotype was detected only a few times. V gene TRBV7-8 combines with J gene TRBJ2-2; 9 positions match TRBD2. J gave up 5 bases and V 5 bases, and 9 bases lay outside the gene matches. Germline values: CDR1 SGHVS, CDR2 FQNEAQ. This CDR3 comprises 16 residues. CDR3 in amino acids: CASSPKAGGETGELFF. DNA for the CDR3: TGTGCCAGCAGCCCGAAAGCGGGAGGAGAAACCGGGGAGCTGTTTTTT.

The rearrangement joins TRBV20-1 to TRBJ2-3, with D possibly TRBD2 on 5 matching bases. CDR3 length: 15 amino acids. Germline CDR1 DFQATT, CDR2 SNEGSKA (reference sequence). Trimming took off 1 base at V and 1 base at J, with 12 bases between the two ends. The DNA of the CDR3 is TGCAGTGCTAGAGTACCCAGGACTCGCACAGATACGCAGTATTTT. This encodes CSARVPRTRTDTQYF.

The chain employs TRBV9 and TRBJ2-2; tentative D call: TRBD1 (5 bases). With 2 bases removed from V and 8 bases from J, the gap between germline ends came to 10 bases. The CDR3 contains 13 residues. Germline-derived CDR1 and CDR2 are SGDLS and YYNGEE. CDR3 loop: CASSVGREGELFF. DNA for the CDR3: TGTGCCAGCAGCGTGGGCAGGGAAGGGGAGCTGTTTTTT.